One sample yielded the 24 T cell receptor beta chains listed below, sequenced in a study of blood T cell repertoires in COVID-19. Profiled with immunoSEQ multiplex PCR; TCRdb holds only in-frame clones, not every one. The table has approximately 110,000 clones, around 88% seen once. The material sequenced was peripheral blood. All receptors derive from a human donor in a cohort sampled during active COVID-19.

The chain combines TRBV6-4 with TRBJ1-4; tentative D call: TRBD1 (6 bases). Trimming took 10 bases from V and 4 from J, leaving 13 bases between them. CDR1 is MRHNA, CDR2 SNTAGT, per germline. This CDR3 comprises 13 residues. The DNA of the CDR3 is TGTGCCACGGACAGACCGGGTAATGAAAAACTGTTTTTT. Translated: CATDRPGNEKLFF.

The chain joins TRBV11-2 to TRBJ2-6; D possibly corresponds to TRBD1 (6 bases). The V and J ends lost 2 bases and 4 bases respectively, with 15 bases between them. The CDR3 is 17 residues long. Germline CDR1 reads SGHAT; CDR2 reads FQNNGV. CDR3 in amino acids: CASSLRDTIRGANVLTF. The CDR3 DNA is TGTGCCAGCAGCTTACGGGACACCATCAGGGGGGCCAACGTCCTGACTTTC. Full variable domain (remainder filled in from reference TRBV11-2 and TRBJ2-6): EAGVAQSPRYKIIEKRQSVAFWCNPISGHATLYWYQQILGQGPKLLIQFQNNGVVDDSQLPKDRFSAERLKGVDSTLKIQPAKLEDSAVYLCASSLRDTIRGANVLTFGAGSRLTVL.

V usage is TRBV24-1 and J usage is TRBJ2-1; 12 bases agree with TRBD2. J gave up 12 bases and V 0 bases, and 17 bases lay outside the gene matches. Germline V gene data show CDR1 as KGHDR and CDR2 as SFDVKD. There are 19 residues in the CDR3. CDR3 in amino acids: CATSDLHTTAGTSGQVQFF. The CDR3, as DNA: TGTGCCACCAGTGATTTGCATACCACAGCCGGGACTAGCGGGCAGGTGCAGTTCTTC.

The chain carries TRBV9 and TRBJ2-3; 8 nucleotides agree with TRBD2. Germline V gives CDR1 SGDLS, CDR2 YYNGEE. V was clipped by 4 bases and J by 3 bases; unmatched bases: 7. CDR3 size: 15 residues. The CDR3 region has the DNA TGTGCCAGCAGCCCACGGGCTAGCGGGACAGATACGCAGTATTTT. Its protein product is CASSPRASGTDTQYF.

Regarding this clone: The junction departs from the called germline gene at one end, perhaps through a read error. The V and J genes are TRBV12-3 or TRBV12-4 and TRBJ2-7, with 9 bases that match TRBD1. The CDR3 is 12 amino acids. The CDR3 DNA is TGTGCCAGCAGTGTTTCCAGGGACAGGGAGGACTTC. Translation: CASSVSRDREDF.

The CDR3 region has the DNA TGTGCCAGCAGCTTATCGGGGTTCAATGAGCAGTTCTTC. It codes for CASSLSGFNEQFF. The chain combines TRBV7-2 with TRBJ2-1, with D maybe TRBD2 (5 bases). The germline CDR1 and CDR2 sequences are SGHTA and FQGNSA. The CDR3 is 13 amino acids. V lost 2 bases, J lost 6 bases, and 8 bases lay in between.

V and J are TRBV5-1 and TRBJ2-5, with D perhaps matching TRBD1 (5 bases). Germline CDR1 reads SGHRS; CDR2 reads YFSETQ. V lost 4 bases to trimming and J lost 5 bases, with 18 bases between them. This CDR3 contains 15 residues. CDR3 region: CASSDQGRAGETQYF. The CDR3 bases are TGCGCCAGCAGCGATCAGGGCAGGGCCGGGGAGACCCAGTACTTC.

The CDR3 protein is CASSHRGIRTEAFF. The CDR3 DNA reads TGTGCCAGCAGCCACAGGGGAATTAGGACTGAAGCTTTCTTT. J is TRBJ1-1 and V is TRBV14; the D gene is possibly TRBD1 (6 bases). The germline V gene encodes CDR1 SGHDN and CDR2 FVKESK. The CDR3 length is 14 residues. The V end lost 3 bases, the J end lost 5 bases, and 13 bases lay between the germline ends. Combining the CDR3 with reference TRBV14 and TRBJ1-1 gives the whole variable domain EAGVTQFPSHSVIEKGQTVTLRCDPISGHDNLYWYRRVMGKEIKFLLHFVKESKQDESGMPNNRFLAERTGGTYSTLKVQPAELEDSGVYFCASSHRGIRTEAFFGQGTRLTVV.

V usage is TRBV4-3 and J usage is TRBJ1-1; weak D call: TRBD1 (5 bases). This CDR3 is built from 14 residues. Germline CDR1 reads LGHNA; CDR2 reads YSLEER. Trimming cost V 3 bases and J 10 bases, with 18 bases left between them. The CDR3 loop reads CASSQEPDTYRAFF. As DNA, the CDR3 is TGCGCCAGCAGCCAGGAGCCGGACACCTACAGAGCTTTCTTT.

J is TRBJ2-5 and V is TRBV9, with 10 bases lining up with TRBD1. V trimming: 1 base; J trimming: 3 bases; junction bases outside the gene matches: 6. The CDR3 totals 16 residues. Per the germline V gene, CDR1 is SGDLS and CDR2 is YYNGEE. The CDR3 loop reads CASSVTGQGTKETQYF. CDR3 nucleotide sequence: TGTGCCAGCAGCGTAACGGGACAGGGGACGAAAGAGACCCAGTACTTC.

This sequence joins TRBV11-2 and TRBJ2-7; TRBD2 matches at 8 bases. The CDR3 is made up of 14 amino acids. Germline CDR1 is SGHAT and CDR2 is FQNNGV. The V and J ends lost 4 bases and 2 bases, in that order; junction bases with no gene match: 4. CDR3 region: CASSSSGYTYEQYF. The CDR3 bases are TGTGCCAGCAGCTCTAGCGGGTACACCTACGAGCAGTACTTC.

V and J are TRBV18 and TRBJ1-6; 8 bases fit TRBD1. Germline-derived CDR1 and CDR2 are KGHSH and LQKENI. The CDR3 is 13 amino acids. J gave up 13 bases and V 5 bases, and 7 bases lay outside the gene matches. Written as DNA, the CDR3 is TGTGCCAGCTCAGGACAGGGCCTAACGCCCCTCCACTTT. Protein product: CASSGQGLTPLHF.

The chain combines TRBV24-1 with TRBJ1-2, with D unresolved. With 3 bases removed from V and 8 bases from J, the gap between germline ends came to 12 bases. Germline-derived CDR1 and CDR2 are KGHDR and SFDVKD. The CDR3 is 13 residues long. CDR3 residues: CATSDPDFGGYTF. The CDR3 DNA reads TGTGCCACCAGTGATCCAGACTTCGGAGGCTACACCTTC.

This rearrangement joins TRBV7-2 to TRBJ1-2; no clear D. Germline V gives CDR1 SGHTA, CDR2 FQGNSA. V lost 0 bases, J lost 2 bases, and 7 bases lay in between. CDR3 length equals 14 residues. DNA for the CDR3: TGTGCCAGCAGCTTAGCGGCCGTCAACTATGGCTACACCTTC. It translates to CASSLAAVNYGYTF.

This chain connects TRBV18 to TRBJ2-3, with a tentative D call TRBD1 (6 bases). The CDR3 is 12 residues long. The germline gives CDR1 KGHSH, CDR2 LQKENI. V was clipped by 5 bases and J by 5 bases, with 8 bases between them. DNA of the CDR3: TGTGCCAGCTCAGGGACAAGAGATACGCAGTATTTT. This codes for CASSGTRDTQYF.

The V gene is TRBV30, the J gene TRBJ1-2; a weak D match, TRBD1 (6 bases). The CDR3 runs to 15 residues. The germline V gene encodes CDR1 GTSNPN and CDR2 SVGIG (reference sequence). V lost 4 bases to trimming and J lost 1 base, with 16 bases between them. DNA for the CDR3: TGTGCCTGGACCTCCACGCGCAGGGGTAACTATGGCTACACCTTC. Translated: CAWTSTRRGNYGYTF. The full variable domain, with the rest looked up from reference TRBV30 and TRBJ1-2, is SQTIHQWPATLVQPVGSPLSLECTVEGTSNPNLYWYRQAAGRGLQLLFYSVGIGQISSEVPQNLSASRPQDRQFILSSKKLLLSDSGFYLCAWTSTRRGNYGYTFGSGTRLTVV.

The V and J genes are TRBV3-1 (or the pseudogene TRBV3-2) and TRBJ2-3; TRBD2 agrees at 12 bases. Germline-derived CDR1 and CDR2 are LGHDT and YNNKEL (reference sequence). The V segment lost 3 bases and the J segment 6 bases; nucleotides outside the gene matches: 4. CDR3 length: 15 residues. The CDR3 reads CASSQETSGSDTQYF. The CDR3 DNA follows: TGTGCCAGCAGCCAGGAGACTAGCGGGAGTGATACGCAGTATTTT.

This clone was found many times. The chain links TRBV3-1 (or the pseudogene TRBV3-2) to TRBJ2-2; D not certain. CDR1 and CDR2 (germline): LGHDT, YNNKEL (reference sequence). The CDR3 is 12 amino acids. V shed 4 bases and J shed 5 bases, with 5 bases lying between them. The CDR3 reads CASSPLTGELFF. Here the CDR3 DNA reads TGTGCCAGCAGCCCCCTTACCGGGGAGCTGTTTTTT.

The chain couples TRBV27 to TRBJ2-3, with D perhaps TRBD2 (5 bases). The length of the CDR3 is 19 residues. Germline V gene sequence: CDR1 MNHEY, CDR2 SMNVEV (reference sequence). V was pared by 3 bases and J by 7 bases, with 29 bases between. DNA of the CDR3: TGTGCCAGCAGTTTTCGGTTAGAGGGTGGGCGGGCGGAGTGGAATACGCAGTATTTT. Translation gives CASSFRLEGGRAEWNTQYF.

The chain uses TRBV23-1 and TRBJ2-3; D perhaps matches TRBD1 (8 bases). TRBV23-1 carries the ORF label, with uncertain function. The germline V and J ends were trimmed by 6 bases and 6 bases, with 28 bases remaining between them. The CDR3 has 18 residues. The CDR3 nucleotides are TGCGCCAGCAGCCCTCCTGGGACAGGCCTAACCGGGAGGGATACGCAGTATTTT. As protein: CASSPPGTGLTGRDTQYF.

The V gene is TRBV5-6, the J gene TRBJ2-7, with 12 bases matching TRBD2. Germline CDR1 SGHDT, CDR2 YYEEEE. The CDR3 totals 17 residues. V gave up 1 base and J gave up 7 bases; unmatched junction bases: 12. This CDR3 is CASSLKGLAGKVGEQYF. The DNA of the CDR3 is TGTGCCAGCAGCTTGAAAGGACTAGCGGGAAAAGTCGGGGAGCAGTACTTC.

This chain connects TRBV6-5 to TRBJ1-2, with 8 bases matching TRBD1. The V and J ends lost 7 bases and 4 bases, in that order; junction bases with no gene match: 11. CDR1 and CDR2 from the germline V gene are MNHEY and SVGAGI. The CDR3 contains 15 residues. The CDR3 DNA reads TGTGCCAGCATTACCGACAGGGGAATTGCCTATGGCTACACCTTC. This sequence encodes CASITDRGIAYGYTF.

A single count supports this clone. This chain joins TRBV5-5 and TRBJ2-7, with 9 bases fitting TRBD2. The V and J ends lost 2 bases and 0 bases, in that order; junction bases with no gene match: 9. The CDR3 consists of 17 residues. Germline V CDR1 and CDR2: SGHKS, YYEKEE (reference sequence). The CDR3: CASSLMAGGFSSYEQYF. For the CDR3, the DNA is TGTGCCAGCAGCTTAATGGCGGGAGGGTTTTCCTCCTACGAGCAGTACTTC.

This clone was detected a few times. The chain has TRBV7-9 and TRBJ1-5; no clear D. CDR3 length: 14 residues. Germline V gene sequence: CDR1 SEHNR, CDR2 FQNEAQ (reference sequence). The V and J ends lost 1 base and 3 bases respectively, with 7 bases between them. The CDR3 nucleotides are TGTGCCAGCAGCTTAGAACCCTACAATCAGCCCCAGCATTTT. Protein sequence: CASSLEPYNQPQHF.